The sequence of this T cell receptor (beta chain) was determined in a study of blood T cells in healthy people across ages. Study-level results: Diversity of TCR beta per million T cells declined in a roughly linear way with age.

With a J-beta primer mix and a sample-barcoded 5' primer, a second PCR ran about 7 to 11 cycles. TCRdb redid the calling of the 5' RACE reads with MiXCR, one entry per CDR3 protein. Of 1.2 million to 1.5 million distinct CDR3 sequences in the sample, approximately 59% are singletons; the top ten hold 6.7%. The junction had 9 bases not matched to a gene; V was cut back by 0 bases and J by 5 bases. CDR3 length: 15 residues. The germline V gene has CDR1 DFQATT and CDR2 SNEGSKA (reference sequence). Points on this clonotype: The antigen is not known.

The source of this sequence is a man younger than 35 in good health. Sequencing was carried out using blood. The genes are TRBV20-1 and TRBJ1-2; TRBD1 aligns across 7 bases. This CDR3 reads CSARDEGASYYGYTF. The CDR3 bases are TGCAGTGCTAGAGATGAGGGGGCCAGTTATTATGGCTACACCTTC.